The 18 T cell receptor beta chains listed next were all sequenced from one sample in a study of CD8 T cells in ankylosing spondylitis. TCRdb passed the 5' RACE reads through MiXCR, listing each CDR3 protein once. The sample gives fewer than 130,000 distinct CDR3 sequences, 24% of which show up once; roughly 12% is in the top ten. Sequenced: synovial fluid, either unsorted or a sorted T cell fraction (not recorded which). The origin of the receptors is a male donor with ankylosing spondylitis.

This clonotype was recorded a few times. This chain links TRBV29-1 with TRBJ2-3; 9 positions agree with TRBD1. Germline trimming cut 3 bases from V and 1 base from J; bases unmatched to any gene: 11. The CDR3 consists of 17 residues. Germline CDR1 is SQVTM and CDR2 is ANQGSEA. DNA for the CDR3: TGCAGCGTTGAGGAGGACAGGGGATTCCTGGGCACAGATACGCAGTATTTT. It translates to CSVEEDRGFLGTDTQYF.

The rearrangement links TRBV7-9 to TRBJ2-7, with 8 bases identical to TRBD2. Trimming at V came to 5 bases and at J to 6 bases, leaving 15 bases not matched to a gene. CDR1 SEHNR and CDR2 FQNEAQ come from the germline V gene (reference sequence). The CDR3 has 16 residues. CDR3 in amino acids: CASSLWLAGSLREQYF. In nucleotides, the CDR3 is TGTGCCAGCAGCCTATGGCTAGCGGGCTCCCTTCGCGAGCAGTACTTC. Variable domain in full (rest from reference TRBV7-9 and TRBJ2-7): DTGVSQNPRHKITKRGQNVTFRCDPISEHNRLYWYRQTLGQGPEFLTYFQNEAQLEKSRLLSDRFSAERPKGSFSTLEIQRTEQGDSAMYLCASSLWLAGSLREQYFGPGTRLTVT.

This clonotype was counted only a few times. The chain recombines TRBV29-1 with TRBJ2-2; 10 bases line up with TRBD1. The CDR3 length is 14 residues. The V gene's germline CDR1 is SQVTM and CDR2 ANQGSEA. The trim removed 7 bases at V and 0 bases at J, leaving 2 bases unmatched. CDR3 protein: CSADRGANTGELFF. The CDR3 DNA follows: TGCAGCGCGGACAGGGGGGCGAACACCGGGGAGCTGTTTTTT.

This clonotype was counted only a few times. The chain employs TRBV27 and TRBJ2-7, with 10 bases identical to TRBD1. Germline assignment: CDR1 MNHEY and CDR2 SMNVEV (reference sequence). With V trimmed by 5 bases and J by 2 bases, 6 bases remained unmatched. CDR3 length equals 15 residues. The CDR3, as DNA: TGTGCCAGCAGTCAATCGACAGGGGGCACCTACGAGCAGTACTTC. It encodes CASSQSTGGTYEQYF.

The rearrangement joins TRBV29-1 to TRBJ1-1, with D possibly matching TRBD1 (5 bases). Per germline, CDR1 SQVTM and CDR2 ANQGSEA. The CDR3 is made up of 15 amino acids. V lost 3 bases and J 3 bases, leaving 17 bases between the germline ends. The CDR3 DNA sequence: TGCAGCGTTGAGGGGGTGGCAGGAAAATACACTGAAGCTTTCTTT. This encodes CSVEGVAGKYTEAFF. Using reference TRBV29-1 and TRBJ1-1 for the parts outside the CDR3, the full variable domain is SAVISQKPSRDICQRGTSLTIQCQVDSQVTMMFWYRQQPGQSLTLIATANQGSEATYESGFVIDKFPISRPNLTFSTLTVSNMSPEDSSIYLCSVEGVAGKYTEAFFGQGTRLTVV.

This rearrangement joins TRBV12-3 or TRBV12-4 to TRBJ2-7; 13 bases are a match to TRBD2. This CDR3 region has 13 residues. V lost 6 bases and J lost 5; bases outside the gene matches: 1. CDR3 loop: CASRGTSGNEQYF. In DNA form, the CDR3 reads TGTGCCAGCAGAGGGACTAGCGGGAACGAGCAGTACTTC.

This rearrangement joins TRBV29-1 to TRBJ1-2, with TRBD1 matching 8 bases. CDR1 and CDR2 (germline): SQVTM, ANQGSEA. The CDR3 sequence is 14 residues long. V trimming: 3 bases; J trimming: 3 bases; junction bases outside the gene matches: 6. The CDR3 sequence: CSVETGQVDYGYTF. Written as DNA, the CDR3 is TGCAGCGTTGAGACGGGACAGGTCGACTATGGCTACACCTTC. Complete variable domain (other parts from reference TRBV29-1 and TRBJ1-2): SAVISQKPSRDICQRGTSLTIQCQVDSQVTMMFWYRQQPGQSLTLIATANQGSEATYESGFVIDKFPISRPNLTFSTLTVSNMSPEDSSIYLCSVETGQVDYGYTFGSGTRLTVV.

This chain links TRBV29-1 with TRBJ2-3; either TRBD1 or TRBD2 may fit D (5 bases each). The CDR3 contains 15 residues. The germline V gene has CDR1 SQVTM and CDR2 ANQGSEA. V dropped 7 bases and J dropped 1 base, with 18 bases sitting between them. The chain's CDR3 is CSAGTPGGGTDTQYF. CDR3 coding DNA: TGCAGCGCCGGGACGCCCGGAGGCGGCACAGATACGCAGTATTTT.

The sample holds many counts of this clonotype. The genes are TRBV7-9 and TRBJ2-7, with TRBD2 matching 11 bases. V was pared by 3 bases and J by 6 bases, with 4 bases of the junction left unmatched. The germline gives CDR1 SEHNR, CDR2 FQNEAQ (reference sequence). The CDR3 extends over 14 amino acids. The CDR3 loop reads CASSFSGTSGEQYV. As DNA, the CDR3 is TGTGCCAGCAGCTTCTCCGGGACTAGCGGCGAGCAGTACGTC.

CDR3 sequence (DNA): TGTGCCAGCAGCCCTGGGACTAGCAAAGAGGATGAGCAGTTCTTC. Its protein is CASSPGTSKEDEQFF. This rearrangement joins TRBV3-1 to TRBJ2-1, with 9 nucleotides matching TRBD2. From germline, CDR1 is LGHDT and CDR2 YNNKEL (reference sequence). V was pared by 4 bases and J by 8 bases, with 9 bases of the junction left unmatched. The CDR3 is made up of 15 amino acids.

The count of this clonotype is one. V and J are TRBV7-2 and TRBJ1-1; D uncertain. This CDR3 is built from 14 residues. The V gene lost 5 bases and the J gene lost 0 bases, with 10 bases spanning the gap. CDR1 and CDR2 from the germline V gene are SGHTA and FQGNSA. The CDR3 region has the DNA TGTGCCAGCAGCCGTCACCGTATGAACACTGAAGCTTTCTTT. Translated, it gives CASSRHRMNTEAFF.

The chain employs TRBV29-1 and TRBJ2-3, with a weak D call TRBD1 (6 bases). The germline V gene has CDR1 SQVTM and CDR2 ANQGSEA. The CDR3 length is 14 residues. V was pared by 2 bases and J by 5 bases, with 14 bases between. CDR3 residues: CSVEQPPGEDTQYF. As DNA, the CDR3 is TGCAGCGTTGAACAACCCCCAGGGGAAGATACGCAGTATTTT.

This clonotype was seen a handful of times. The chain carries TRBV12-3 or TRBV12-4 and TRBJ1-3; TRBD1 agrees at 9 bases. V gave up 2 bases and J gave up 1 base; unmatched junction bases: 6. The CDR3 runs 17 residues. The CDR3 sequence is CASSLLRGQGSGNTIYF. The CDR3, as DNA: TGTGCCAGCAGTTTACTCCGTGGACAGGGGTCTGGAAACACCATATATTTT.

The chain joins TRBV20-1 to TRBJ2-3; D is possibly TRBD1 (5 bases). CDR3 length: 16 residues. Between the trimmed V and J ends, which lost 4 bases and 6 bases, there was a span of 23 bases. The germline CDR1 and CDR2 sequences are DFQATT and SNEGSKA (reference sequence). CDR3 nucleotides: TGCAGTGCTATATACCACAGGTCCCGTTCAAGGGATACGCAGTATTTT. Encoded protein: CSAIYHRSRSRDTQYF.

This clonotype has a handful of counts. This chain uses TRBV5-1 with TRBJ1-2; D remains ambiguous. This CDR3 has 13 amino acids. Per germline, CDR1 SGHRS and CDR2 YFSETQ. Deletions cut 2 bases from V and 6 bases from J, with 11 bases between. The CDR3 region is CASSFGGSDGYTF. The CDR3 DNA reads as TGCGCCAGCAGCTTCGGAGGGTCCGATGGCTACACCTTC.

CDR3 DNA sequence: TGTGCCAGCAGCCAAGGACTAGCGTCCACCGGGGAGCTGTTTTTT. This codes for CASSQGLASTGELFF. The J gene is TRBJ2-2, the V gene TRBV4-2; the match to TRBD2 covers 8 bases. Per the germline V gene, CDR1 is LGHNA and CDR2 is YNFKEQ. The CDR3 is 15 residues long. The V and J ends lost 1 base and 4 bases, in that order; junction bases with no gene match: 2.

The rearrangement links TRBV24-1 to TRBJ2-1; D is unresolved. Germline lookup yields CDR1 KGHDR and CDR2 SFDVKD. Trimming took off 0 bases at V and 5 bases at J, with 7 bases between the two ends. The CDR3 loop spans 14 amino acids. The DNA for the CDR3 is TGTGCCACCAGTGATTTGAGGTCCAACAATGAGCAGTTCTTC. Translated, it gives CATSDLRSNNEQFF.

The sample holds a few counts of this clonotype. The J gene is TRBJ2-1, the V gene TRBV27, with 12 bases identical to TRBD1. J was trimmed by 9 bases and V by 5 bases; bases with no gene match: 2. CDR1 MNHEY and CDR2 SMNVEV come from the germline V gene (reference sequence). The length of the CDR3 is 13 residues. This CDR3 is CASSRGQGAEQFF. CDR3 nucleotide sequence: TGTGCCAGCAGTCGGGGACAGGGGGCTGAGCAGTTCTTC.